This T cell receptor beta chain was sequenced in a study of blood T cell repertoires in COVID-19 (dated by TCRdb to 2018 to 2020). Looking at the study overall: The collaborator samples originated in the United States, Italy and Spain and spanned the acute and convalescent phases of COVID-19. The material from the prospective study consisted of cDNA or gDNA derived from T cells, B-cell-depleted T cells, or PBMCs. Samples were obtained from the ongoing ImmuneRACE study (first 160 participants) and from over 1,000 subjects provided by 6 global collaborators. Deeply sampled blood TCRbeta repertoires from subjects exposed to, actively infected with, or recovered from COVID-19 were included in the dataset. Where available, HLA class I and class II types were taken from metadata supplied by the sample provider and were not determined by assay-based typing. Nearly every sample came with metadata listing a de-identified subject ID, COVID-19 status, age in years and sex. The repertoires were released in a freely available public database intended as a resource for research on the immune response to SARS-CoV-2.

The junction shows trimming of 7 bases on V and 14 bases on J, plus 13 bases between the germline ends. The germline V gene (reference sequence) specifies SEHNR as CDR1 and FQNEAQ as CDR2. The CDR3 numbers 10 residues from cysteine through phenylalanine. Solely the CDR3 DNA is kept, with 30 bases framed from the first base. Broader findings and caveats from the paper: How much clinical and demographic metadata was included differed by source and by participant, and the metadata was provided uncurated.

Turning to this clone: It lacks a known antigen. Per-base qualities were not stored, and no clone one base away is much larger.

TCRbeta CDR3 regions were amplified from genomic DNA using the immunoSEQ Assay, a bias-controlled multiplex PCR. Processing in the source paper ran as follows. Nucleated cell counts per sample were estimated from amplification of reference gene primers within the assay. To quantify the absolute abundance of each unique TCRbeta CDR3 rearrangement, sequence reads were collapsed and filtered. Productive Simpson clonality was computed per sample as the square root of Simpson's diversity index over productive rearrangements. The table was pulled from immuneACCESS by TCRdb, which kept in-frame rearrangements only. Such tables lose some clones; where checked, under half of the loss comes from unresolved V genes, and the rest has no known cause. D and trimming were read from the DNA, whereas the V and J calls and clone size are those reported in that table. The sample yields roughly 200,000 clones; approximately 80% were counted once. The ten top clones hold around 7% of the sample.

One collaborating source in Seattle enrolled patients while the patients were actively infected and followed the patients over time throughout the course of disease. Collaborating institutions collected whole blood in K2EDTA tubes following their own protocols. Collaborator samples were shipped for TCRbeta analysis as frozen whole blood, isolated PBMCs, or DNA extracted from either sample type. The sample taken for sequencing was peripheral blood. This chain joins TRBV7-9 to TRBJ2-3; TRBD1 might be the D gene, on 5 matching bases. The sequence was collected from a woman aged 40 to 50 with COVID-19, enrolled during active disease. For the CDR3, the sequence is CASTPRRGYF. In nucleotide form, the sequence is TGTGCCAGCACCCCAAGAAGGGGGTATTTT.